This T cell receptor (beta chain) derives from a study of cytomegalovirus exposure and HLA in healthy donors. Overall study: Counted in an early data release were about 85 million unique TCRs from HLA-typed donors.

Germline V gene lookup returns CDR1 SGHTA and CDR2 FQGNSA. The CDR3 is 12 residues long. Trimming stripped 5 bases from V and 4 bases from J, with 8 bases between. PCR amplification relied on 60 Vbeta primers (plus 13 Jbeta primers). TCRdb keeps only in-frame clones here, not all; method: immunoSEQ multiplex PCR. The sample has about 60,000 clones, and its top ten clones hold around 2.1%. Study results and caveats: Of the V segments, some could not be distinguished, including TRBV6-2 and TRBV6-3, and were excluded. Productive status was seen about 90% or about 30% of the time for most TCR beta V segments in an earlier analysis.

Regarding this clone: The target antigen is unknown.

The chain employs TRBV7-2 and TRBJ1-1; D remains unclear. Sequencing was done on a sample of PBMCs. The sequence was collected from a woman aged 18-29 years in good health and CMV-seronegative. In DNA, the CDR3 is TGTGCCAGCAGCCCCTCAGGCACTGAAGCTTTCTTT. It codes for CASSPSGTEAFF.